One sample yielded the 27 T cell receptor beta chains listed below, sequenced in a study of cytomegalovirus exposure and HLA in healthy donors. It was with 60 Vbeta and 13 Jbeta primers that the PCR ran. Profiled with immunoSEQ multiplex PCR; TCRdb holds only in-frame clones, not every one. The repertoire consists of over 85,000 clones, with 67% occurring once and the leading ten covering 2.1%. Sequences were obtained from PBMCs. These receptors were taken from a man under 40 in good health and CMV-seronegative.

This rearrangement joins TRBV19 to TRBJ1-1, with 9 bases matching TRBD1. Trimming at V came to 5 bases and at J to 5 bases, leaving 12 bases not matched to a gene. Germline CDR1 is LNHDA and CDR2 is SQIVND (reference sequence). The CDR3 is 16 amino acids. In DNA, the CDR3 is TGTGCCAGTAGTGACCGACCGGGACAGGGAAATACTGAAGCTTTCTTT. Amino acid sequence: CASSDRPGQGNTEAFF.

The genes are TRBV19 and TRBJ1-1, with D unclear. V lost 6 bases to trimming and J lost 6 bases, with 8 bases between them. The germline V gene has CDR1 LNHDA and CDR2 SQIVND (reference sequence). This CDR3 comprises 11 residues. CDR3: CASRRTAEAFF. Here the CDR3 DNA reads TGTGCCAGTAGGCGTACGGCTGAAGCTTTCTTT.

This clone came up a few times. The chain couples TRBV6-5 to TRBJ2-7, with 9 bases identical to TRBD2. The CDR3 contains 14 residues. Germline CDR1 MNHEY, CDR2 SVGAGI. The V and J ends lost 3 bases and 7 bases, in that order; junction bases with no gene match: 7. This CDR3 is CASSYALAGVEQYF. The CDR3 DNA reads TGTGCCAGCAGTTATGCCTTAGCGGGAGTGGAGCAGTACTTC.

The chain combines TRBV6-5 with TRBJ1-5, with D possibly being TRBD1 (6 bases). Germline CDR1 MNHEY, CDR2 SVGAGI. The length of the CDR3 is 13 residues. Between the trimmed V and J ends, which lost 6 bases and 2 bases, there was a span of 8 bases. The CDR3 sequence is CASRRTGNQPQHF. The DNA of the CDR3 is TGTGCCAGCAGAAGGACAGGCAATCAGCCCCAGCATTTT.

The chain employs TRBV6-6 and TRBJ1-5; D remains ambiguous. Germline lookup yields CDR1 MNHNY and CDR2 SVGAGI (reference sequence). The germline V and J ends were trimmed by 7 bases and 6 bases, with 13 bases remaining between them. The CDR3 is 13 residues long. This CDR3 is CASTPAAVQPQHF. In nucleotides, the CDR3 is TGTGCCAGCACTCCCGCGGCCGTTCAGCCCCAGCATTTT.

The V call is TRBV5-1, the J call TRBJ2-5, with 9 bases matching TRBD2. The CDR3 contains 16 residues. Germline assignment: CDR1 SGHRS and CDR2 YFSETQ. The ends lost 7 bases at V and 5 bases at J; junction bases unmatched: 15. CDR3 sequence (DNA): TGCGCCAGCTTCCAAGGTGGCGGGGGGGCCCGGGAGACCCAGTACTTC. Translated, it gives CASFQGGGGARETQYF.

This clone was counted a few times. The chain joins TRBV28 to TRBJ1-2; D ambiguous. V shed 2 bases and J shed 2 bases, with 6 bases lying between them. The CDR3 has 13 amino acids. Germline-derived CDR1 and CDR2 are MDHEN and SYDVKM. The CDR3 DNA sequence: TGTGCCAGCAGTTTAGCGGGGAACTATGGCTACACCTTC. This gives the protein CASSLAGNYGYTF.

The CDR3 DNA follows: TGTGCCAGCAGTCGGACTAGCGGGGGGGCGGCAGATACGCAGTATTTT. Translating gives CASSRTSGGAADTQYF. The chain uses TRBV6-6 and TRBJ2-3, with TRBD2 matching over 15 bases. CDR3 length: 16 residues. Losses at the gene ends were 5 bases for V and 4 bases for J; bases not matched to a gene: 4. Germline-derived CDR1 and CDR2 are MNHNY and SVGAGI (reference sequence).

The V gene is TRBV20-1, the J gene TRBJ1-1; D possibly corresponds to TRBD1 (5 bases). The CDR3 sequence is 11 residues long. CDR1 and CDR2 (germline): DFQATT, SNEGSKA (reference sequence). V was clipped by 2 bases and J by 7 bases, with 8 bases between them. The CDR3 sequence: CSARQGVEAFF. In DNA, the CDR3 is TGCAGTGCTAGACAGGGTGTTGAAGCTTTCTTT.

This chain joins TRBV19 and TRBJ1-5, with D tentatively TRBD1 (6 bases). V was pared by 0 bases and J by 7 bases, with 10 bases between. The CDR3 is made up of 14 amino acids. From germline, CDR1 is LNHDA and CDR2 SQIVND (reference sequence). CDR3 sequence reads: CASSIDRGGQPQHF. The CDR3 nucleotides read TGTGCCAGTAGTATAGATAGGGGGGGGCAGCCCCAGCATTTT.

The chain uses TRBV19 and TRBJ2-3; 8 bases are shared with TRBD1. In germline, CDR1 is LNHDA, CDR2 SQIVND (reference sequence). Germline trimming cut 8 bases from V and 3 bases from J; bases unmatched to any gene: 7. The CDR3 is 14 amino acids. CDR3 residues: CASGDRGATDTQYF. DNA for the CDR3: TGTGCCAGTGGTGACAGGGGCGCGACAGATACGCAGTATTTT.

The chain has TRBV27 and TRBJ1-2; unclear D gene. Germline-derived CDR1 and CDR2 are MNHEY and SMNVEV (reference sequence). The CDR3 has 14 amino acids. The V and J ends lost 3 bases and 8 bases respectively, with 16 bases between them. CDR3 nucleotide sequence: TGTGCCAGCAGTTTGGACTGGTCGGATGTGGGCTACACCTTC. Amino acid sequence: CASSLDWSDVGYTF.

The chain uses TRBV6-5 and TRBJ1-4, with 9 bases identical to TRBD1. Germline lookup yields CDR1 MNHEY and CDR2 SVGAGI. J gave up 10 bases and V 6 bases, and 6 bases lay outside the gene matches. CDR3 length equals 13 residues. The CDR3: CASSSDRGGKLFF. The CDR3 region has the DNA TGTGCCAGCAGCTCCGACAGGGGGGGAAAACTGTTTTTT.

The genes are TRBV6-1 and TRBJ2-7, with a tentative D call TRBD2 (5 bases). The V end was cut by 6 bases, the J end by 6 bases, with 9 bases between. There are 11 residues in the CDR3. The germline V gene has CDR1 MNHNS and CDR2 SASEGT. In nucleotides, the CDR3 is TGTGCCAGCAGAAAGGAGGCCGAGCAGTACTTC. Translating gives CASRKEAEQYF.

This clone was counted only a few times. The chain recombines TRBV6-6 with TRBJ2-1, with 11 bases identical to TRBD2. The germline V gene encodes CDR1 MNHNY and CDR2 SVGAGI (reference sequence). The CDR3 sequence is 15 residues long. Unmatched junction bases numbered 11, after V lost 7 bases and J lost 9 bases. CDR3 region: CASTSTSGGSSEQFF. CDR3 sequence (DNA): TGTGCCAGCACTAGTACTAGCGGGGGATCCAGTGAGCAGTTCTTC.

This rearrangement joins TRBV19 to TRBJ2-1; 8 bases are a match to TRBD2. Losses at the gene ends were 4 bases for V and 7 bases for J; bases not matched to a gene: 9. CDR1 and CDR2 from the germline V gene are LNHDA and SQIVND (reference sequence). The CDR3 spans 15 residues. This CDR3 reads CASSNTGGRKNEQFF. The CDR3 DNA is TGTGCCAGTAGTAATACGGGAGGGCGGAAGAATGAGCAGTTCTTC.

The CDR3 reads CASSISDSGNTIYF. The CDR3 DNA reads TGTGCCAGTAGTATATCAGACTCTGGAAACACCATATATTTT. The rearrangement uses TRBV19 and TRBJ1-3; D remains ambiguous. Looked up from germline, CDR1 is LNHDA and CDR2 is SQIVND (reference sequence). Trimming left V 2 bases short and J 0 bases short, with 5 bases between. The CDR3 is made up of 14 amino acids.

CDR3 nucleotides: TGTGCCAGCAGCTCCGGTTTGGGCAATCAGCCCCAGCATTTT. Translating it yields CASSSGLGNQPQHF. This sequence joins TRBV5-5 and TRBJ1-5; D ambiguous. There are 14 residues in the CDR3. With 3 bases removed from V and 2 bases from J, the gap between germline ends came to 9 bases. Germline V CDR1 and CDR2: SGHKS, YYEKEE (reference sequence).

The chain employs TRBV28 and TRBJ2-7, with D possibly being TRBD1 (5 bases). This CDR3 comprises 12 residues. CDR1 is MDHEN, CDR2 SYDVKM, per germline. The V gene lost 4 bases and the J gene lost 6 bases, with 10 bases spanning the gap. CDR3 sequence reads: CASSSSRVEQYF. The CDR3 nucleotides are TGTGCCAGCAGTTCCTCCAGGGTCGAGCAGTACTTC.

The V call is TRBV5-8, the J call TRBJ2-5, with 8 positions matching TRBD2. The CDR3 contains 15 residues. Germline V gives CDR1 SGHTS, CDR2 YDEGEE. V dropped 0 bases and J dropped 7; count of bases not matched to a gene: 8. CDR3 in amino acids: CASSLVTSARGTQYF. The DNA of the CDR3 is TGTGCCAGCAGCTTGGTGACTAGCGCGAGGGGGACCCAGTACTTC.

The chain uses TRBV4-3 and TRBJ1-1, with TRBD1 matching over 9 bases. This CDR3 has 15 amino acids. In germline, CDR1 is LGHNA, CDR2 YSLEER. The V and J ends lost 4 bases and 3 bases, in that order; junction bases with no gene match: 6. CDR3 sequence reads: CASSREDRGDTEAFF. As DNA, the CDR3 is TGCGCCAGCAGCCGAGAAGACAGGGGGGACACTGAAGCTTTCTTT.

The rearrangement uses TRBV10-1 and TRBJ2-1, with 7 bases aligning to TRBD2. Germline loops: CDR1 WNHNN, CDR2 SYGVQD (reference sequence). Unmatched junction bases numbered 9, after V lost 8 bases and J lost 5 bases. This CDR3 is 14 amino acids long. CDR3 nucleotides: TGCGCCAGCGCATCTAGCGGAGGGGACAATGAGCAGTTCTTC. Protein product: CASASSGGDNEQFF.

In this sample, this clone turned up once. Additional DNA sequences in this sample encode the identical CDR3. V gene TRBV27 combines with J gene TRBJ1-2; no definite D call. There are 13 residues in the CDR3. CDR1 and CDR2 from the germline V gene are MNHEY and SMNVEV (reference sequence). V lost 2 bases to trimming and J lost 2 bases, with 6 bases between them. In DNA, the CDR3 is TGTGCCAGCAGTTTAACCGGGAACTATGGCTACACCTTC. Translation gives CASSLTGNYGYTF.

This rearrangement joins TRBV28 to TRBJ1-1; a possible D gene is TRBD1 (5 bases). Germline V gene lookup returns CDR1 MDHEN and CDR2 SYDVKM. V lost 6 bases to trimming and J lost 4 bases, with 30 bases between them. The CDR3 is made up of 19 amino acids. The CDR3 nucleotides are TGTGCCAGCAGCCCCCTCCGGCCGGGCAGGGTCCTTTCGCGCACTGAAGCTTTCTTT. This gives the protein CASSPLRPGRVLSRTEAFF.

This chain joins TRBV28 and TRBJ1-1; 7 nucleotides line up with TRBD1. Germline trimming cut 3 bases from V and 7 bases from J; bases unmatched to any gene: 8. The V gene's germline CDR1 is MDHEN and CDR2 SYDVKM. The CDR3 runs 14 residues. CDR3 nucleotide sequence: TGTGCCAGCAGTTTCACAGGGGCCAGGGGTGAAGCTTTCTTT. Translated, it gives CASSFTGARGEAFF.

V is TRBV19 and J is TRBJ1-1, with D possibly TRBD1 on 6 matching bases. Trimming left V 3 bases short and J 5 bases short, with 7 bases between. This CDR3 comprises 12 residues. From germline, CDR1 is LNHDA and CDR2 SQIVND (reference sequence). The CDR3 DNA follows: TGTGCCAGTAGTATGAGGGGGACTGAAGCTTTCTTT. Translating it yields CASSMRGTEAFF.

The chain uses TRBV10-3 and TRBJ2-7, with a possible D match to TRBD1 (6 bases). Germline values: CDR1 ENHRY, CDR2 SYGVKD. Trimming stripped 7 bases from V and 2 bases from J, with 18 bases between. The CDR3 has 15 residues. The CDR3 reads CAINEGTQRTYEQYF. The CDR3 nucleotides read TGTGCCATCAACGAAGGGACACAAAGAACCTACGAGCAGTACTTC.